This T cell receptor beta chain was retrieved from a study of T-cell reconstitution after alpha-beta-depleted transplantation in children. This clonotype was counted between two and nine times. Antigen: not known. Points from the study as a whole: Recipient T cells and thymic progenitors that survived gave rise to the high TCRbeta diversity observed at day 60 in some patients. After one year, T-cell counts and TCRbeta diversity mostly came from new T cells. There were reportedly several hundred expanded graft clones from which alpha-beta T cells came about two months after transplant.

CDR1 MDHEN and CDR2 SYDVKM come from the germline V gene. Trimming shortened V by 3 bases and J by 5 bases, and 19 bases separated the two germline ends. This CDR3 has 16 residues. The library targeted TCRbeta and was prepared with unique molecular identifiers. TCRdb ran MiXCR on the PCR reads and lists one entry per CDR3 protein. The data hold under 750,000 distinct CDR3 sequences, with 20% to 25% observed a single time. The sample was PBMCs, mostly from graft donor cells, taken 360 days after TCRalphabeta/CD19-depleted stem cell transplant. This rearrangement joins TRBV28 to TRBJ1-1; TRBD1 is a possible D gene (6 bases). The source of this sequence is a boy younger than two who had a stem cell transplant for acute myeloid leukemia, so the T cells may come from the graft donor. CDR3 nucleotides: TGTGCCAGCAGTTTGGGTGTCCCGGGGAGGGGGACTGAAGCTTTCTTT. Protein: CASSLGVPGRGTEAFF.